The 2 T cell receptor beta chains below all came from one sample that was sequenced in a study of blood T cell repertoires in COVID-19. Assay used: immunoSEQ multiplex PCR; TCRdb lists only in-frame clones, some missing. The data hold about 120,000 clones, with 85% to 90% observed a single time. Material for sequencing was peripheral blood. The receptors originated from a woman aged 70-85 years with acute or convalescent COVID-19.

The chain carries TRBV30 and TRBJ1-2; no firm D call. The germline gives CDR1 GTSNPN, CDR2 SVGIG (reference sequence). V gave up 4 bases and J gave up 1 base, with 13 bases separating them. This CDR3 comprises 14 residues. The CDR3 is CAWTRVDVNYGYTF. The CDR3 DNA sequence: TGTGCCTGGACGAGGGTTGACGTTAACTATGGCTACACCTTC.

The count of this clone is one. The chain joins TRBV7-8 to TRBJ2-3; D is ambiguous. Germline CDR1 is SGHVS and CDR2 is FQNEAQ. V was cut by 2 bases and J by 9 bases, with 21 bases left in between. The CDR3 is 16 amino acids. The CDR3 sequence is CASSLSSPIQQVTQYF. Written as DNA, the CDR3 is TGTGCCAGCAGCTTAAGTAGCCCTATTCAGCAAGTGACGCAGTATTTT.